The following is a TCR beta chain sequence with its context. Antigen: not known. The study reverse transcribed the entire isolated RNA, so it sequenced expressed TCRB transcripts. The data were produced by immunoSEQ multiplex PCR, yet TCRdb's version contains in-frame clones alone and is incomplete. This table holds about 150,000 clones, 10% to 13% found once. Sorting with CD45RO/CCR7/CD25/CD127/CD95/CD27 yielded naive, central memory, regulatory and stem-like memory CD4+ cells. The sample originates from a study of beta chain features in type 1 diabetes. Study observations and caveats: Among patients with Type 1 diabetes, TCRB CDR3s were moderately but significantly shorter in every one of the four CD4+ subsets. Amplification by PCR could prefer shorter templates, with the same effect in patients and controls.

Material: central memory CD4+ T cells from blood. The TCR comes from a man aged 30 to 45 with type 1 diabetes.

The CDR3 reads CASSQRGGDMNTEAFF. The DNA for the CDR3 is TGCGCCAGCAGCCAAAGGGGGGGGGACATGAACACTGAAGCTTTCTTT. V usage is TRBV4-3 and J usage is TRBJ1-1; TRBD1 is a possible D gene (6 bases). The germline V gene encodes CDR1 LGHNA and CDR2 YSLEER. Trimming took 2 bases from V and 0 from J, leaving 13 bases between them. This CDR3 contains 16 residues.